The T cell receptor (beta chain) described here comes from a study of blood T cells in healthy people across ages. Together with a sample-barcoded 5' primer, a J-beta primer mix was included in a second PCR lasting about 6 to 11 cycles. Any given sample supplied a minimum of 2.5 million CDR3-containing paired-end reads. Each CDR3 protein is one row after TCRdb ran MiXCR on the 5' RACE reads. The sample comprises 660,000 or so distinct CDR3 sequences, about 54% of which are singletons, and 35% to 40% rests with the top ten. Study-wide results and caveats: There was no known CMV status for donors, so expanded clonotype changes were possibly confounded. Relative to aged donors, long-lived donors carried more naive CD4+ cells and displayed higher diversity.

Worth noting for this clonotype: Its antigen remains unknown.

CDR1 and CDR2 (germline): LGHDT, YNNKEL (reference sequence). This CDR3 is 13 amino acids long. Trimming cost V 4 bases and J 4 bases, with 10 bases left between them. Donation came from healthy Caucasian individuals in Russia who were aged about 6 to 90. The clonotype originates from a man aged 55-75 years in good health. The chain carries TRBV3-1 and TRBJ1-2; D unclear. The sequenced sample consisted of blood. CDR3 protein: CASSPAAAYGYTF. CDR3 coding DNA: TGTGCCAGCAGCCCCGCGGCGGCCTATGGCTACACCTTC.